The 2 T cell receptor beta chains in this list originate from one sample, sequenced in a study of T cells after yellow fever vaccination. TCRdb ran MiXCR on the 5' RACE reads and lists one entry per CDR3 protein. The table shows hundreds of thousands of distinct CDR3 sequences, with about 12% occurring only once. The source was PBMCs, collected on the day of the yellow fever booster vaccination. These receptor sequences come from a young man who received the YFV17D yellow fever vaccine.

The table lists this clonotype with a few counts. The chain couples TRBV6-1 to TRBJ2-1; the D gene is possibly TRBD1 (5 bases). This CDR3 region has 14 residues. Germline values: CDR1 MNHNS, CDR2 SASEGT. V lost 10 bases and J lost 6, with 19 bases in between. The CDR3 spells CATQSKGLGNEQFF. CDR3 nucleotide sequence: TGTGCCACACAGAGTAAGGGGTTAGGCAATGAGCAGTTCTTC.

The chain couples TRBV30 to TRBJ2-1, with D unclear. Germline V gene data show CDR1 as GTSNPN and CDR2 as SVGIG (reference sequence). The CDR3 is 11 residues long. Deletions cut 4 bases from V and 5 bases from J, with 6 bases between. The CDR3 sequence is CAWILNNEQFF. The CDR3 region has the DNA TGTGCCTGGATCCTAAACAATGAGCAGTTCTTC.